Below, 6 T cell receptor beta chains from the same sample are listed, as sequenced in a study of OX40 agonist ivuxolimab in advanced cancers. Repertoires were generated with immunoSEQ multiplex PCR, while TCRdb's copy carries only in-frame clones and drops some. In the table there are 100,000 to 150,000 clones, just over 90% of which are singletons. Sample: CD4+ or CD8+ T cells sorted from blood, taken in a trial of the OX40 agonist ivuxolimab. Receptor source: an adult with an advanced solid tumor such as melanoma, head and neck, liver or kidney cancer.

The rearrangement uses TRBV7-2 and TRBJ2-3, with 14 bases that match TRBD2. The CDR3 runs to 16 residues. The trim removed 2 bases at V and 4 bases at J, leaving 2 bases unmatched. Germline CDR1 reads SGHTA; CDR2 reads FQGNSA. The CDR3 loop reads CASSLRGLAGADTQYF. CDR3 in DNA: TGTGCCAGCAGCTTAAGGGGACTAGCGGGGGCAGATACGCAGTATTTT.

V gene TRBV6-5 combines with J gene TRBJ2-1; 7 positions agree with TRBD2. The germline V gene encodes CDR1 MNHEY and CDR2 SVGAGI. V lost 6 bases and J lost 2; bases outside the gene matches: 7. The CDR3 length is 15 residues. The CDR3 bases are TGTGCCAGCAGGGAGGCCGGGACTACCTACAATGAGCAGTTCTTC. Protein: CASREAGTTYNEQFF.

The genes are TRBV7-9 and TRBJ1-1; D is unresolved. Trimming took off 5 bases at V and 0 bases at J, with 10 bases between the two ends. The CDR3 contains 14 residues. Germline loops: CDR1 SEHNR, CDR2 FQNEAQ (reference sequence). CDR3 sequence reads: CASSKSQMNTEAFF. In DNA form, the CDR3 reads TGTGCCAGCAGCAAGTCGCAGATGAACACTGAAGCTTTCTTT.

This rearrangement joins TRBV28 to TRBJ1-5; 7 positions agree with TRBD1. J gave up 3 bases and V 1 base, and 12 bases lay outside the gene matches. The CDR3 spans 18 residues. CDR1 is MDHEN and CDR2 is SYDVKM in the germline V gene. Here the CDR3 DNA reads TGTGCCAGCAGTTTATTCGCCTCAATTGACAGGGTCAATCAGCCCCAGCATTTT. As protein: CASSLFASIDRVNQPQHF.

In DNA, the CDR3 is TGTGCCAGCAGCCAAGACCGGGACAGGATACTTTCTGGAAACACCATATATTTT. Protein product: CASSQDRDRILSGNTIYF. This chain uses TRBV4-2 with TRBJ1-3; TRBD1 agrees at 8 bases. The CDR3 is 18 amino acids. V was clipped by 0 bases and J by 1 base; unmatched bases: 8. Germline V gene data show CDR1 as LGHNA and CDR2 as YNFKEQ.

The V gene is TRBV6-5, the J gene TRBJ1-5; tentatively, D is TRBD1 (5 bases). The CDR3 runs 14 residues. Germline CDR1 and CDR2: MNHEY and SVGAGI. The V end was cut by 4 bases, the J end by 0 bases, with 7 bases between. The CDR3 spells CASSWGSSNQPQHF. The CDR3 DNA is TGTGCCAGCAGTTGGGGGTCTAGCAATCAGCCCCAGCATTTT.